The present T cell receptor beta chain was sequenced within a study of blood T cell repertoires in COVID-19. Turning to the study itself: COVID-19 samples from acute and convalescent phases originated in the United States, Italy and Spain. PBMCs, B-cell-depleted T cells, or T cells provided the cDNA or gDNA that made up the material.

Patients in Seattle were enrolled during active infection, then followed longitudinally. In the original processing: Estimation of nucleated cell counts relied on the amplification of reference gene primers. Some clones are missing from TCRdb's copy, which holds only in-frame ones; the method was immunoSEQ multiplex PCR. V and J calls plus clone size are reproduced from that table; the DNA served to infer D and trimming. The sample holds about 390,000 clones, roughly 86% seen once. CDR1 SGDLS and CDR2 YYNGEE come from the germline V gene. The CDR3 runs 16 residues. Trimming stripped 3 bases from V and 6 bases from J, with 19 bases between.

Sequenced input: peripheral blood. The chain uses TRBV9 and TRBJ1-3; D remains ambiguous. This TCR was sampled from a woman in her sixties with COVID-19, enrolled during active disease. As DNA, the CDR3 is TGTGCCAGCAGCGGAGGAGTGGGAGGGCGAGCAAACACCATATATTTT. It codes for CASSGGVGGRANTIYF. Looking up the rest from reference TRBV9 and TRBJ1-3 gives the full variable domain: DSGVTQTPKHLITATGQRVTLRCSPRSGDLSVYWYQQSLDQGLQFLIQYYNGEERAKGNILERFSAQQFPDLHSELNLSSLELGDSALYFCASSGGVGGRANTIYFGEGSWLTVV.